These 32 T cell receptor beta chains originate from one sample sequenced in a study of glioma-infiltrating T cells. The iRepertoire nested amplicon-rescue multiplex PCR amplified TCR alpha and beta CDR3s from RNA. TCRdb independently ran MiXCR on the multiplex PCR reads; one entry per CDR3 protein. The sample holds roughly 100,000 distinct CDR3 sequences; about 30% are singletons and the top ten take 44%. The sample was glioma tissue, nonneoplastic brain tissue, or PBMCs (not recorded which). The receptors were sampled from a human donor with low-grade glioma or glioblastoma, undergoing nonglioma brain surgery, or in good health (not recorded which).

Details on this clonotype: Just one base apart from a much larger clone, this may be a read error. The chain links TRBV6-5 to TRBJ2-3, with 7 bases lining up with TRBD2. The CDR3 has 17 residues. Trimming at V came to 2 bases and at J to 5 bases, leaving 13 bases not matched to a gene. Germline V CDR1 and CDR2: MNHEY, SVGAGI. CDR3 nucleotides: TGTGCCAGCAGTTACCCCGAGACTAGCTCGTTGGAAGATACGCAGTATTTT. Amino acids: CASSYPETSSLEDTQYF.

This clonotype was observed at least ten times. This chain joins TRBV6-1 and TRBJ2-1, with 10 nucleotides matching TRBD2. This CDR3 has 15 residues. V lost 8 bases, J lost 5 bases, and 9 bases stayed unmatched. Germline V gives CDR1 MNHNS, CDR2 SASEGT. In nucleotides, the CDR3 is TGTGCCAGCCTCTCCGCTAGCGGGGGAAACAATGAGCAGTTCTTC. It specifies CASLSASGGNNEQFF.

A single count supports this clonotype. The junction departs from germline at one end; a sequencing error may be responsible. This sequence joins TRBV10-2 and TRBJ2-5; D unresolved. Germline V gene data show CDR1 as WSHSY and CDR2 as SAAADI. CDR3 size: 13 residues. The CDR3 coding sequence is TGCGCCAGCAGTGATTCTGGTAGAGAGACCAAGTACTTC. Its protein product is CASSDSGRETKYF.

This clonotype was seen more than once but under ten times. The rearrangement uses TRBV30 and TRBJ1-2; D perhaps matches TRBD1 (5 bases). V dropped 0 bases and J dropped 3 bases, with 14 bases sitting between them. The germline CDR1 and CDR2 sequences are GTSNPN and SVGIG (reference sequence). CDR3 length: 15 amino acids. CDR3 region: CAWSVTSGQHYGYTF. The CDR3 nucleotides read TGTGCCTGGAGTGTAACGTCGGGGCAACACTATGGCTACACCTTC.

This clonotype was found many times. The rearrangement links TRBV6-1 to TRBJ1-1, with unresolved D. This CDR3 contains 11 residues. V dropped 8 bases and J dropped 5 bases, with 9 bases sitting between them. Germline V gene data show CDR1 as MNHNS and CDR2 as SASEGT. CDR3 coding DNA: TGTGCCAGCGGAGAGAGAACTGAAGCTTTCTTT. Translating it yields CASGERTEAFF.

The rearrangement links TRBV10-3 to TRBJ2-5; 10 bases fit TRBD2. J gave up 1 base and V 6 bases, and 8 bases lay outside the gene matches. The CDR3 length is 16 residues. Germline-derived CDR1 and CDR2 are ENHRY and SYGVKD. Here the CDR3 DNA reads TGTGCCATCAGCCAGGGCCGGACTAGCGGCCAAGAGACCCAGTACTTC. This gives the protein CAISQGRTSGQETQYF.

This clonotype turned up a few times. The rearrangement links TRBV28 to TRBJ1-1; D possibly corresponds to TRBD1 (6 bases). This CDR3 spans 15 amino acids. V shed 8 bases and J shed 10 bases, with 26 bases lying between them. Germline CDR1 and CDR2: MDHEN and SYDVKM. DNA of the CDR3: TGTGCCAGCGGCTCACACAGCGGGAGGGGGTCCGGAGCTTTCTTT. Protein product: CASGSHSGRGSGAFF.

This clonotype was observed a handful of times. The CDR3 DNA reads TGTGCCAGTACCCCTTTGGGCAGGGTCCATGGCTACACCTTC. This translates into CASTPLGRVHGYTF. This chain uses TRBV19 with TRBJ1-2; TRBD1 might be the D (5 bases). Trimming took 7 bases from V and 6 from J, leaving 18 bases between them. Germline assignment: CDR1 LNHDA and CDR2 SQIVND (reference sequence). This CDR3 contains 14 residues.

The chain employs TRBV11-1 and TRBJ1-1, with 10 bases identical to TRBD1. The length of the CDR3 is 16 residues. Germline-derived CDR1 and CDR2 are SGHAT and FQDESV (reference sequence). V shed 0 bases and J 3 bases; nucleotides not matched to a gene: 4. CDR3 nucleotides: TGTGCCAGCAGCTTAGCCTGGACAGGGGGGGACACTGAAGCTTTCTTT. Residues: CASSLAWTGGDTEAFF.

This clonotype was counted many times. The V gene is TRBV18, the J gene TRBJ1-1; D is unclear. Between the trimmed V and J ends, which lost 1 base and 1 base, there was a span of 7 bases. The germline V gene encodes CDR1 KGHSH and CDR2 LQKENI. The CDR3 is 14 residues long. CDR3 in DNA: TGTGCCAGCTCACCACAACGCCAGAACACTGAAGCTTTCTTT. Protein: CASSPQRQNTEAFF.

As concerns this clonotype: Since a much larger clone is just one base distant, this may be a read error. This chain connects TRBV6-2 or TRBV6-3 to TRBJ2-2; tentatively, D is TRBD2 (5 bases). This CDR3 has 16 residues. Germline V lookup: CDR1 MNHEY, CDR2 SVGEGT. V was trimmed by 4 bases and J by 7 bases, leaving 19 bases between them. The CDR3: CASSSVIAGDNGELFF. The CDR3 DNA sequence: TGTGCCAGCAGTTCCGTCATTGCGGGTGATAACGGGGAGCTGTTTTTT.

This clonotype was recorded at least ten times. A junction boundary mismatches the germline segment, possibly from a read error. The J gene is TRBJ1-6, the V gene TRBV20-1, with D possibly TRBD1 on 6 matching bases. The CDR3 consists of 12 residues. Germline values: CDR1 DFQATT, CDR2 SNEGSKA (reference sequence). CDR3 residues: CSATGSGSPLHF. The CDR3 DNA follows: TGCAGCGCTACAGGGTCGGGTTCACCCCTCCACTTT.

This clonotype has a handful of counts. V and J are TRBV5-4 and TRBJ2-1; D remains ambiguous. The V gene's germline CDR1 is SGHNT and CDR2 YYREEE (reference sequence). This CDR3 has 14 amino acids. V was cut by 4 bases and J by 2 bases, with 10 bases left in between. The CDR3 region is CASSKTGAYNEQFF. DNA of the CDR3: TGTGCCAGCAGCAAGACTGGAGCCTACAATGAGCAGTTCTTC. The whole variable domain, filled in from reference TRBV5-4 and TRBJ2-1, reads ETGVTQSPTHLIKTRGQQVTLRCSSQSGHNTVSWYQQALGQGPQFIFQYYREEENGRGNFPPRFSGLQFPNYSSELNVNALELDDSALYLCASSKTGAYNEQFFGPGTRLTVL.

This clonotype was detected many times. V is TRBV7-2 and J is TRBJ2-3; D remains unclear. V was pared by 2 bases and J by 5 bases, with 5 bases between. Germline V gives CDR1 SGHTA, CDR2 FQGNSA. CDR3 length equals 12 residues. The CDR3 DNA reads as TGTGCCAGCAGCTTAAGTCGAGATACGCAGTATTTT. It translates to CASSLSRDTQYF.

This clonotype was seen only once. A much larger clone lies one base from this, so it may be a read error. V usage is TRBV27 and J usage is TRBJ1-5; D may be TRBD1 (5 bases). The CDR3 runs 13 residues. The V gene's germline CDR1 is MNHEY and CDR2 SMNVEV (reference sequence). CDR3 loop: CASSLWGNQPKHF. CDR3 nucleotides: TGTGCCAGCAGTTTATGGGGCAATCAGCCCAAGCATTTT.

This clonotype was counted many times. The chain couples TRBV4-3 to TRBJ2-3; 7 nucleotides agree with TRBD2. V was pared by 0 bases and J by 0 bases, with 6 bases of the junction left unmatched. CDR3 length equals 17 residues. The germline gives CDR1 LGHNA, CDR2 YSLEER. The CDR3 bases are TGCGCCAGCAGCCAAGATAGACTAGCAGGAAGCACAGATACGCAGTATTTT. Its translation: CASSQDRLAGSTDTQYF.

This clonotype was seen many times. The J gene is TRBJ2-1, the V gene TRBV7-8; 9 nucleotides agree with TRBD2. The CDR3 is made up of 14 amino acids. From germline, CDR1 is SGHVS and CDR2 FQNEAQ. Trimming at V came to 3 bases and at J to 8 bases, leaving 5 bases not matched to a gene. The CDR3 DNA reads TGTGCCAGCAGCTTTGGCGGGGGGGCCTATGAGCAGTTCTTC. This encodes CASSFGGGAYEQFF.

V is TRBV12-3 or TRBV12-4 and J is TRBJ1-1, with unresolved D. The CDR3 runs 16 residues. V dropped 2 bases and J dropped 2 bases, with 15 bases sitting between them. The CDR3 sequence: CASSLPGYGPNTEAFF. The CDR3 nucleotides read TGTGCCAGCAGTTTACCTGGGTACGGACCTAACACTGAAGCTTTCTTT.

The rearrangement links TRBV5-1 to TRBJ2-7; weak D call: TRBD2 (7 bases). The V end lost 8 bases, the J end lost 3 bases, and 15 bases lay between the germline ends. The germline CDR1 and CDR2 sequences are SGHRS and YFSETQ. This CDR3 contains 13 residues. The CDR3 sequence: CASRGASNYEQYF. DNA for the CDR3: TGCGCCAGTCGGGGGGCATCCAACTACGAGCAGTACTTC.

The V call is TRBV7-9, the J call TRBJ1-3; D remains ambiguous. Germline values: CDR1 SEHNR, CDR2 FQNEAQ (reference sequence). Trimming took off 5 bases at V and 4 bases at J, with 15 bases between the two ends. This CDR3 comprises 15 residues. The CDR3 region is CASSRSSGPGNTIYF. CDR3 DNA: TGTGCCAGCAGCCGTTCTTCAGGACCCGGAAACACCATATATTTT.

Remarks on this clonotype: Mismatch with germline at one junction end may stem from a read error. CDR3 DNA sequence: TGTGCCGGCAGTTCTGAGCGTAGCAATCAGACCCAGCATTTT. It specifies CAGSSERSNQTQHF. V is TRBV6-5 and J is TRBJ1-5; unclear D gene. From germline, CDR1 is MNHEY and CDR2 SVGAGI. The CDR3 runs 14 residues.

This clonotype has ten or more counts. The chain recombines TRBV7-8 with TRBJ2-5; D gene unclear. The germline V gene has CDR1 SGHVS and CDR2 FQNEAQ. The CDR3 sequence is 12 residues long. Trimming shortened V by 7 bases and J by 0 bases, and 6 bases separated the two germline ends. In DNA form, the CDR3 reads TGTGCCAGCAATGAGAACCAAGAGACCCAGTACTTC. Translation gives CASNENQETQYF.

There are many counts of this clonotype. The V call is TRBV6-1, the J call TRBJ2-5; 10 bases map to TRBD2. Germline V CDR1 and CDR2: MNHNS, SASEGT. The CDR3 extends over 17 amino acids. Trimming removed 6 bases from V and 5 bases from J; junction bases left unmatched: 15. Written as DNA, the CDR3 is TGTGCCAGCAGCTCCCTGTTGAGCGGGGGGGCCGGCGAGACCCAGTACTTC. Its protein product is CASSSLLSGGAGETQYF.

This clonotype was seen repeatedly, ten times or more. V and J are TRBV6-9 and TRBJ1-1, with D unclear. Germline loops: CDR1 MNHGY, CDR2 SVAAGI. The CDR3 has 15 residues. The V end lost 3 bases, the J end lost 6 bases, and 17 bases lay between the germline ends. CDR3 sequence (DNA): TGTGCCAGCAGTTACCTGTGGGCGGTTGACGCTGAAGCTTTCTTT. Protein product: CASSYLWAVDAEAFF.

On this clonotype: A much more abundant neighbour one base away suggests this may be a read error. The genes are TRBV20-1 and TRBJ1-1; TRBD1 matches at 8 bases. Germline V CDR1 and CDR2: DFQATT, SNEGSKA (reference sequence). The CDR3 has 13 residues. The CDR3 nucleotides are TGCAGTGCCCCCTGGACAGGGAAAACTGAAGTTTTCTTT. Amino acid sequence: CSAPWTGKTEVFF.

This clonotype was counted once. It may be a read error: a sequence one base away is much more abundant. The chain joins TRBV3-1 to TRBJ1-2; a possible D gene is TRBD1 (6 bases). Germline lookup yields CDR1 LGHDT and CDR2 YNNKEL (reference sequence). V lost 3 bases to trimming and J lost 4 bases, with 9 bases between them. The CDR3 spans 13 residues. Here the CDR3 DNA reads TGTGCCAGCAGCCACGGAGGGGGCTATGGCTACACCTTC. It specifies CASSHGGGYGYTF.

Comment on this clonotype: Being one base from a much bigger clone, this may be a read error. V gene TRBV7-2 combines with J gene TRBJ2-1; tentatively, D is TRBD2 (7 bases). Trimming pared 5 bases from V and 12 bases from J, leaving 20 bases between. Germline V gene data show CDR1 as SGHTA and CDR2 as FQGNSA. This CDR3 spans 14 amino acids. In DNA, the CDR3 is TGTGCCAGCAGCGCACGGCGGGGGCAAGGTGGGCAGTTCTTC. The encoded protein is CASSARRGQGGQFF. The whole variable domain, filled in from reference TRBV7-2 and TRBJ2-1, reads GAGVSQSPSNKVTEKGKDVELRCDPISGHTALYWYRQSLGQGLEFLIYFQGNSAPDKSGLPSDRFSAERTGGSVSTLTIQRTQQEDSAVYLCASSARRGQGGQFFGPGTRLTVL.

V usage is TRBV19 and J usage is TRBJ1-1; D ambiguous. V was cut by 8 bases and J by 1 base, with 11 bases left in between. The CDR3 runs 13 residues. Per germline, CDR1 LNHDA and CDR2 SQIVND (reference sequence). CDR3 sequence reads: CASALMANTEAFF. The CDR3 DNA is TGTGCCAGTGCCCTCATGGCGAACACTGAAGCTTTCTTT.

This clonotype was detected ten times or more. The V and J genes are TRBV19 and TRBJ1-5, with unresolved D. The ends were cut back, 6 bases at V and 0 bases at J, with 9 bases in the middle. The CDR3 is 14 residues long. Looked up from germline, CDR1 is LNHDA and CDR2 is SQIVND (reference sequence). CDR3 region: CASRQGYSNQPQHF. The CDR3 DNA follows: TGTGCCAGTAGACAAGGATATAGCAATCAGCCCCAGCATTTT. The full variable domain, in which reference TRBV19 and TRBJ1-5 provide the parts outside the CDR3, is DGGITQSPKYLFRKEGQNVTLSCEQNLNHDAMYWYRQDPGQGLRLIYYSQIVNDFQKGDIAEGYSVSREKKESFPLTVTSAQKNPTAFYLCASRQGYSNQPQHFGDGTRLSIL.

The chain couples TRBV7-2 to TRBJ2-1; D is uncertain. Germline V lookup: CDR1 SGHTA, CDR2 FQGNSA. The CDR3 consists of 17 residues. Trimming removed 5 bases from V and 9 bases from J, with 26 bases in between. The CDR3 reads CASSPLRLPRFQREQFF. For the CDR3, the DNA is TGTGCCAGCAGCCCCCTAAGGCTACCCCGTTTTCAACGTGAGCAGTTCTTC.

The J gene is TRBJ1-1, the V gene TRBV30, with no clear D. Deletions cut 7 bases from V and 5 bases from J, with 11 bases between. The germline gives CDR1 GTSNPN, CDR2 SVGIG (reference sequence). The CDR3 covers 11 residues. In DNA, the CDR3 is TGTGCCTTGAGGAGTAAGACTGAAGCTTTCTTT. Translation: CALRSKTEAFF.

The CDR3 reads CASSPGANTEAFF. The CDR3 nucleotides are TGTGCCAGCAGCCCAGGGGCGAACACTGAAGCTTTCTTT. The V call is TRBV3-1, the J call TRBJ1-1; possible D gene TRBD1, 6 bases. CDR1 is LGHDT, CDR2 YNNKEL, per germline (reference sequence). V dropped 4 bases and J dropped 1 base, with 7 bases sitting between them. CDR3 length: 13 residues.